Each of the 18 T cell receptor beta chains below was sequenced from the same sample in a study of T cells after yellow fever vaccination. TCRdb re-called the 5' RACE reads with MiXCR, one entry per CDR3 protein. The data show some 550,000 distinct CDR3 sequences, over 15% seen once. Sequencing was performed on PBMCs, taken 15 days after the yellow fever booster vaccination. These receptors all come from a young man who received the YFV17D yellow fever vaccine.

DNA of the CDR3: TGCGCCAGCAGCTCAGGACAGGGGTCTTCACCCCTCCACTTT. This codes for CASSSGQGSSPLHF. This chain joins TRBV5-1 and TRBJ1-6; the match to TRBD1 covers 9 bases. Trimming cost V 3 bases and J 9 bases; bases outside gene matches: 4. This CDR3 contains 14 residues. Germline CDR1 reads SGHRS; CDR2 reads YFSETQ.

This chain links TRBV7-9 with TRBJ2-1, with 10 bases fitting TRBD1. From germline, CDR1 is SEHNR and CDR2 FQNEAQ (reference sequence). This CDR3 comprises 15 residues. The J segment lost 7 bases and the V segment lost 3 bases, leaving 6 bases of the junction unmatched. CDR3 nucleotides: TGTGCCAGCAGCTTCCTGGACAGGGGGTTAAATGAGCAGTTCTTC. Its translation is CASSFLDRGLNEQFF. Based on the CDR3 plus reference TRBV7-9 and TRBJ2-1, the full variable domain is DTGVSQNPRHKITKRGQNVTFRCDPISEHNRLYWYRQTLGQGPEFLTYFQNEAQLEKSRLLSDRFSAERPKGSFSTLEIQRTEQGDSAMYLCASSFLDRGLNEQFFGPGTRLTVL.

The chain couples TRBV7-6 to TRBJ2-3, with D possibly matching TRBD2 (6 bases). CDR1 is SGHVS, CDR2 FNYEAQ, per germline. Trimming cost V 5 bases and J 6 bases, with 15 bases left between them. The CDR3 runs 14 residues. CDR3 in DNA: TGTGCCAGCAGCAAGGACGGAAGCGGGGATACGCAGTATTTT. Its translation: CASSKDGSGDTQYF.

This clonotype was detected only a few times. The V gene is TRBV18, the J gene TRBJ2-7; 13 nucleotides line up with TRBD2. The CDR3 consists of 15 residues. Germline V gene data show CDR1 as KGHSH and CDR2 as LQKENI. Trimming cost V 3 bases and J 6 bases; bases outside gene matches: 5. The CDR3 DNA is TGTGCCAGCTCACCCCCACTAGCGGGAGGGCGCGAGCAGTACTTC. It is translated as CASSPPLAGGREQYF.

V gene TRBV4-2 combines with J gene TRBJ2-2, with 7 bases aligning to TRBD1. Germline lookup yields CDR1 LGHNA and CDR2 YNFKEQ. This CDR3 comprises 16 residues. Trimming removed 4 bases from V and 5 bases from J; junction bases left unmatched: 10. CDR3 protein: CASSPWTGGWTGELFF. The DNA of the CDR3 is TGTGCCAGCAGCCCCTGGACAGGCGGGTGGACCGGGGAGCTGTTTTTT.

The chain employs TRBV28 and TRBJ1-2, with D possibly being TRBD1 (6 bases). Per the germline V gene, CDR1 is MDHEN and CDR2 is SYDVKM. This CDR3 has 14 residues. The V gene lost 6 bases and the J gene lost 7 bases, with 18 bases spanning the gap. The CDR3 loop is CASSYRDGPSGYTF. The CDR3, as DNA: TGTGCCAGCAGCTACAGGGACGGACCGAGTGGCTACACCTTC.

The chain joins TRBV7-9 to TRBJ2-2; the match to TRBD1 covers 8 bases. The V and J ends lost 2 bases and 6 bases, in that order; junction bases with no gene match: 8. This CDR3 has 16 amino acids. The germline V gene encodes CDR1 SEHNR and CDR2 FQNEAQ (reference sequence). CDR3 coding DNA: TGTGCCAGCAGCTTACTTCGGACAGGGTCTGCCGGGGAGCTGTTTTTT. Its protein product is CASSLLRTGSAGELFF.

A few counts support this clonotype. This chain connects TRBV29-1 to TRBJ2-2; D gene unclear. The germline V and J ends were trimmed by 2 bases and 4 bases, with 11 bases remaining between them. CDR3 size: 14 residues. Germline loops: CDR1 SQVTM, CDR2 ANQGSEA. The CDR3 DNA follows: TGCAGCGTTGAATTAGGGCAGACCACCGGGGAGCTGTTTTTT. Translation gives CSVELGQTTGELFF.

This chain links TRBV9 with TRBJ2-1; possibly TRBD2 for D (6 bases). The CDR3 contains 15 residues. Trimming pared 7 bases from V and 0 bases from J, leaving 14 bases between. Germline loops: CDR1 SGDLS, CDR2 YYNGEE. The CDR3 region has the DNA TGTGCCAGCTCGACAGCGGGCAGCTCCTACAATGAGCAGTTCTTC. Its translation: CASSTAGSSYNEQFF.

There are a few counts of this clonotype. The chain links TRBV7-9 to TRBJ2-1; a possible D gene is TRBD2 (6 bases). The CDR3 has 15 amino acids. Trimming took 3 bases from V and 4 from J, leaving 13 bases between them. Per germline, CDR1 SEHNR and CDR2 FQNEAQ (reference sequence). The CDR3 coding sequence is TGTGCCAGCAGCTTTCGGAGCGGGTATTACAATGAGCAGTTCTTC. Translating gives CASSFRSGYYNEQFF.

This sequence joins TRBV20-1 and TRBJ2-1; 9 bases are shared with TRBD2. There are 12 residues in the CDR3. Germline V gene data show CDR1 as DFQATT and CDR2 as SNEGSKA (reference sequence). V shed 2 bases and J 15 bases; nucleotides not matched to a gene: 8. CDR3 sequence (DNA): TGCAGTGCTAGACTGGCGGGAGGGCCGCTGTTCTTC. It is translated as CSARLAGGPLFF.

V is TRBV7-9 and J is TRBJ2-2, with D uncertain. This CDR3 is 16 amino acids long. Germline CDR1 and CDR2: SEHNR and FQNEAQ (reference sequence). Trimming shortened V by 1 base and J by 5 bases, and 14 bases separated the two germline ends. CDR3 residues: CASSLGASTSTGELFF. The CDR3 DNA reads as TGTGCCAGCAGCTTAGGGGCCAGCACCAGTACCGGGGAGCTGTTTTTT.

J is TRBJ2-1 and V is TRBV20-1, with D tentatively TRBD1 (5 bases). CDR1 DFQATT and CDR2 SNEGSKA come from the germline V gene (reference sequence). The CDR3 spans 11 residues. Trimming removed 0 bases at V and 10 bases at J, with 7 bases between. The CDR3 sequence is CSARDRQEQFF. The CDR3, as DNA: TGCAGTGCTAGAGACCGACAGGAGCAGTTCTTC.

The V call is TRBV6-2 or TRBV6-3, the J call TRBJ2-1; 14 nucleotides agree with TRBD2. With 6 bases clipped from V and 9 bases from J, the junction kept 13 bases outside the gene matches. The CDR3 sequence is 17 residues long. From germline, CDR1 is MNHEY and CDR2 SVGEGT. CDR3 loop: CASRRRGTSGSIGEQFF. The CDR3 DNA sequence: TGTGCCAGCAGACGACGTGGGACTAGCGGGAGTATTGGTGAGCAGTTCTTC.

This clonotype has a handful of counts. V usage is TRBV24-1 and J usage is TRBJ2-5; TRBD2 matches 12 bases. Unmatched junction bases numbered 15, after V lost 3 bases and J lost 5 bases. CDR3 length equals 19 residues. CDR1 and CDR2 (germline): KGHDR, SFDVKD. The CDR3 region has the DNA TGTGCCACCAGTGATCTTTCCCCGACTAGCGGGAGCTCAAGGGAGACCCAGTACTTC. Encoded protein: CATSDLSPTSGSSRETQYF.

At least ten counts were recorded for this clonotype. The chain joins TRBV12-3 or TRBV12-4 to TRBJ2-1, with D possibly being TRBD1 or TRBD2 (5 bases each). V was shortened by 3 bases and J by 9 bases, with 18 bases between the two germline ends. CDR3 length: 15 amino acids. The CDR3 nucleotides are TGTGCCAGCAGTTTGGGGACCACAAAATGGAGTGAGCAGTTCTTC. Amino acid sequence: CASSLGTTKWSEQFF.

This chain links TRBV7-2 with TRBJ2-3; TRBD2 matches 14 bases. V was clipped by 5 bases and J by 9 bases; unmatched bases: 7. The CDR3 extends over 15 amino acids. Germline loops: CDR1 SGHTA, CDR2 FQGNSA. The CDR3 DNA sequence: TGTGCCAGCAGCACAGGGACTAGCGGGAGTCGGACGCAGTATTTT. Amino acid sequence: CASSTGTSGSRTQYF.

This sequence joins TRBV18 and TRBJ2-7; unclear D gene. Germline loops: CDR1 KGHSH, CDR2 LQKENI. V gave up 2 bases and J gave up 6 bases, with 8 bases separating them. This CDR3 is 12 amino acids long. CDR3 region: CASSPGSSEQYF. CDR3 DNA: TGTGCCAGCTCACCAGGGTCTTCCGAGCAGTACTTC.